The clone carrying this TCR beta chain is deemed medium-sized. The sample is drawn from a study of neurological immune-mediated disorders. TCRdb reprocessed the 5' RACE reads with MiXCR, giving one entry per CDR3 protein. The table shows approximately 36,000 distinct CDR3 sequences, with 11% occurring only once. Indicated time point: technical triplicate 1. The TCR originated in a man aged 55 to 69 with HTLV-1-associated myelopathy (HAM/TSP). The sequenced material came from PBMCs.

As DNA, the CDR3 is TGCGCCAGCAGCTTGGGAGGGACAGCTAGAGCTTTCTTT. This gives the protein CASSLGGTARAFF. The genes are TRBV5-1 and TRBJ1-1; 7 nucleotides agree with TRBD1. Per the germline V gene, CDR1 is SGHRS and CDR2 is YFSETQ. This CDR3 has 13 residues. V lost 0 bases to trimming and J lost 10 bases; unmatched junction nucleotides: 6. Full variable domain (remainder filled in from reference TRBV5-1 and TRBJ1-1): KAGVTQTPRYLIKTRGQQVTLSCSPISGHRSVSWYQQTPGQGLQFLFEYFSETQRNKGNFPGRFSGRQFSNSRSEMNVSTLELGDSALYLCASSLGGTARAFFGQGTRLTVV.